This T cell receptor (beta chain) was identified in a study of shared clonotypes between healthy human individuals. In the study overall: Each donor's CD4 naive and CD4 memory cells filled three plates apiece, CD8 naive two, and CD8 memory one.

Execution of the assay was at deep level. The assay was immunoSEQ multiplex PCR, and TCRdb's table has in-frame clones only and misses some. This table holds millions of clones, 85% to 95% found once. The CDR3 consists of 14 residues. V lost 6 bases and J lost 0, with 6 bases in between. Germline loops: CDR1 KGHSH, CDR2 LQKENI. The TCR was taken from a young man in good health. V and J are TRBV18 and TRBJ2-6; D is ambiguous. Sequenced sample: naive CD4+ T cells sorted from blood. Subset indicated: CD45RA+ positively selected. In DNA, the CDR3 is TGTGCCAGCTCTTCAGACTCTGGGGCCAACGTCCTGACTTTC. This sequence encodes CASSSDSGANVLTF.